This T cell receptor beta chain came from a study of spatial heterogeneity in lung cancer. With V trimmed by 3 bases and J by 0 bases, 4 bases remained unmatched. CDR3 length equals 16 residues. CDR1 is MNHEY and CDR2 is SMNVEV in the germline V gene (reference sequence). Time point: sample taken at primary tumor resection. From tumor, nontumor lung or frozen PBMC, whole RNA was taken unsorted for sequencing. Patients with untreated early-stage non-small cell lung cancer, numbering 55 to 80, were the donors. This clonotype has a count of ten or more. TCRdb redid the calling of the 5' RACE reads with MiXCR, one entry per CDR3 protein. Of fewer than 45,000 distinct CDR3 sequences listed, approximately 6.5% are singletons.

This chain connects TRBV27 to TRBJ2-2; 7 nucleotides line up with TRBD2. The input for sequencing was PBMCs, taken at surgery. This clonotype was obtained from a female donor with early-stage non-small cell lung cancer. The CDR3, as DNA: TGTGCCAGCAGTTTCCGGCTAGCGGCGAACACCGGGGAGCTGTTTTTT. This codes for CASSFRLAANTGELFF.